Shown below are 8 T cell receptor beta chains from a single sample sequenced in a study of CD4 T cells in relation to SARS-CoV-2 and coronaviruses. The data were produced by immunoSEQ multiplex PCR, yet TCRdb's version contains in-frame clones alone and is incomplete. In the table there are more than 50,000 clones, roughly 89% of which are singletons. Unexposed donor CD4+ T cells date from about 2011-2018, before the COVID-19 pandemic. Specimen: memory CD4+ T cells from PBMCs. Receptors originate from a human donor in good health.

The chain couples TRBV2 to TRBJ2-7, with D tentatively TRBD1 or TRBD2 (5 bases each). Germline V gene data show CDR1 as SNHLY and CDR2 as FYNNEI. The CDR3 is 13 amino acids. Trimming stripped 10 bases from V and 2 bases from J, with 15 bases between. CDR3 in DNA: TGTGCCATACTCGGGACGCCGCCCTACGAGCAGTACTTC. It is translated as CAILGTPPYEQYF. Filled out from reference TRBV2 and TRBJ2-7, the complete variable domain reads EPEVTQTPSHQVTQMGQEVILRCVPISNHLYFYWYRQILGQKVEFLVSFYNNEISEKSEIFDDQFSVERPDGSNFTLKIRSTKLEDSAMYFCAILGTPPYEQYFGPGTRLTVT.

The chain couples TRBV2 to TRBJ2-3; 11 bases fit TRBD2. Germline assignment: CDR1 SNHLY and CDR2 FYNNEI. CDR3 size: 15 residues. Unmatched junction bases numbered 3, after V lost 5 bases and J lost 2 bases. CDR3 region: CASSLAGGYTDTQYF. CDR3 DNA sequence: TGTGCCAGCAGTTTAGCGGGAGGGTACACAGATACGCAGTATTTT. Full variable domain (remainder filled in from reference TRBV2 and TRBJ2-3): EPEVTQTPSHQVTQMGQEVILRCVPISNHLYFYWYRQILGQKVEFLVSFYNNEISEKSEIFDDQFSVERPDGSNFTLKIRSTKLEDSAMYFCASSLAGGYTDTQYFGPGTRLTVL.

V usage is TRBV11-2 and J usage is TRBJ1-4, with D uncertain. V dropped 2 bases and J dropped 2 bases, with 0 bases sitting between them. The length of the CDR3 is 12 residues. CDR1 is SGHAT, CDR2 FQNNGV, per germline. Here the CDR3 reads CASSLTNEKLFF. CDR3 in DNA: TGTGCCAGCAGCTTAACTAATGAAAAACTGTTTTTT.

V usage is TRBV10-3 and J usage is TRBJ2-3; the D gene is possibly TRBD2 (6 bases). Trimming shortened V by 0 bases and J by 1 base, and 11 bases separated the two germline ends. Germline values: CDR1 ENHRY, CDR2 SYGVKD. There are 16 residues in the CDR3. DNA of the CDR3: TGTGCCATCAGTGAGTCGGGGGGAGGCGGCACAGATACGCAGTATTTT. This codes for CAISESGGGGTDTQYF.

This clone was seen only a few times. This chain links TRBV9 with TRBJ2-2, with 7 nucleotides matching TRBD2. J was trimmed by 8 bases and V by 4 bases; bases with no gene match: 17. Germline CDR1 is SGDLS and CDR2 is YYNGEE. The CDR3 extends over 17 amino acids. The CDR3 region is CASSFRSTSSGGGELFF. The CDR3 DNA reads TGTGCCAGCAGCTTCCGATCGACTAGCTCGGGCGGGGGGGAGCTGTTTTTT.

The rearrangement joins TRBV27 to TRBJ2-5; 8 nucleotides align to TRBD1. Trimming took 2 bases from V and 5 from J; bases not matched to a gene: 10. This CDR3 comprises 16 residues. From germline, CDR1 is MNHEY and CDR2 SMNVEV (reference sequence). The DNA for the CDR3 is TGTGCCAGCAGTTTAAACCCCTCAGACAGGGGTGAGACCCAGTACTTC. This encodes CASSLNPSDRGETQYF.

The chain is built from TRBV28 and TRBJ2-7; 8 nucleotides align to TRBD1. The CDR3 sequence is 15 residues long. V lost 8 bases and J lost 1; bases outside the gene matches: 10. Germline V gene data show CDR1 as MDHEN and CDR2 as SYDVKM. In nucleotides, the CDR3 is TGTGCCAGCGGTACAGGACAGGGCGTGTCCTACGAGCAGTACTTC. Its protein is CASGTGQGVSYEQYF.

The chain employs TRBV19 and TRBJ2-4; a possible D gene is TRBD2 (6 bases). The CDR3 extends over 15 amino acids. Germline CDR1 LNHDA, CDR2 SQIVND (reference sequence). V was pared by 4 bases and J by 8 bases, with 18 bases between. CDR3 in amino acids: CASSNLGGNRDIQYF. CDR3 nucleotide sequence: TGTGCCAGTAGTAACCTCGGGGGAAACCGGGACATTCAGTACTTC.